This T cell receptor (beta chain) appears in the sequencing data of a study of shared clonotypes between healthy human individuals (dated by TCRdb to the early 2020s). Describing the broader study: The cohort included three men and a couple of women between 18 and 49 years of age. Per donor, leukapheresis produced somewhere between about 0.94 and 10 billion PBMCs. To increase sequencing depth and limit assay-specific biases, TCR repertoire library preparation and sequencing were carried out by different laboratories using diverse techniques. For each donor, CD4 naive and CD4 memory were each given three plates, CD8 naive was given two plates, and CD8 memory was given one plate. The study deeply sequenced blood TCR repertoires of about five healthy adults to estimate repertoire size and the extent of clonotype sharing between individuals.

Study-wide findings and limitations: Only blood was sampled, and tissue TCR repertoires likely differ from those in blood. About 5% of naive CD4, 3% to 3.5% of naive CD8, approximately 2.2% of memory CD4, and 0.35% to 0.5% of memory CD8 clonotypes were shared across a few donors. Larger estimated clonotype richness was generally found for naive subsets than for memory subsets. Because the study included a small number of donors, the genetic and exposure-history diversity represented was limited. Rarefaction of sorted-subset datasets indicated incomplete sequencing despite the large sequencing depth. Compared with non-shared clonotypes, clonotypes shared by all four sorted-subset donors had higher generation probabilities. Based on pairwise subsampling, the degree of clonotype sharing among donors was expected to be affected by sequencing depth.

TCR CDR3 regions were amplified from genomic DNA by multiplex PCR using the deep immunoSEQ assay. Genomic DNA extracted from each cell subset was distributed evenly over all wells of several immunoSEQ 96-well plates, and each plate served as one replicate. For sorted subsets, each replicate PCR was loaded with 150 to 250 ng genomic DNA, equivalent to 32,000 or so T cell genomes. The purified libraries were quantified using a Qubit 3.0 fluorometer, sized with a Bioanalyzer 2100, and then quantified again using the KAPA Library Quantification kit. Each immunoSEQ 96-well plate was sequenced on its own single-read 150-cycle Illumina NextSeq 550 flow cell. The published analysis was carried out like this. The immunoSEQ output contained only junctional sequences without quality scores, so filtering could not match that applied to full-length reads. To assign V/J genes and CDR3, sequences were annotated against IMGT germline references using PyIR, a Python wrapper for IgBLAST v1.9. Reads were filtered out if the reads had weak V/J assignments (E-value above 1e-6), no CDR3, stop codons, out-of-frame junctions, or ambiguous translated residues. A V3J clonotype was defined by an identical inferred V gene, J gene, and CDR3 amino acid sequence. To compute the percentage overlap between repertoires, the number of shared unique clonotypes was divided by the size of the smaller repertoire. RTK rarefaction, the Chao1 estimator, and Recon v2.1 estimates of unobserved clonotypes were used to assess repertoire richness. OLGA was used to compute generation probabilities for all TCRbeta clonotypes that the gDNA method yielded from a few donors. What TCRdb holds here is the immuneACCESS table cut down to in-frame rearrangements. Part of the clones is not present; checked against another copy, under half of the missing clones reflect an unresolved V gene, and the others are unexplained. V, J and clone size are taken as reported in that table, and D and trimming were inferred from the DNA itself. Present in this sample are 2 million to 2.5 million clones, 90% to 96% of which were seen just once. Around 0.13% of the sample is in the top ten clones.

With respect to this clone: Its antigen is unknown. Base qualities are missing; no much larger clone stands one base away. Other DNA sequences of this sample code for an identical CDR3.

Its CDR3 holds 14 amino acids, cysteine through phenylalanine. Of all the DNA, just the CDR3 is kept, 42 bases in frame from base 1. The germline ends are 8 bases apart after V is trimmed by 2 bases and J by 3 bases. Taken from the germline V gene, the CDR1 and CDR2 loops are KGHSH and LQKENI. Donors were healthy HIV-negative adults with no recently reported acute infections or vaccinations. Only Caucasian adults living in Nashville, Tennessee, USA were represented among the donors. CD4+ T cells were enriched through magnetic negative selection, after which naive cells were positively selected on CD45RA and the remaining negative fraction served as the memory subset. After blood collection by leukapheresis, PBMCs were isolated using Ficoll-Histopaque density gradient centrifugation and then cryopreserved in the vapor phase of liquid nitrogen. Analytical flow cytometry was used to check the purity and quantity of each magnetically sorted T cell population. Genomic DNA was isolated from each sorted fraction and quantified by UV absorbance on a Nanodrop 2000c.

The chain employs TRBV18 and TRBJ1-5, and perhaps TRBD1 as D gene, on 5 matching bases. The source of this sequence is a young man in good health. What was sequenced was naive CD4+ T cells sorted from blood. This specimen's cell subset or site label, interpreted: CD45RA+ positively selected. Here is the DNA: TGTGCCAGCTCACCAATGGGGGACAATCAGCCCCAGCATTTT. Protein translation: CASSPMGDNQPQHF.